This TCR beta chain originates from a study of blood T cell repertoires in COVID-19. Study background: Acute and convalescent COVID-19 specimens originated in the United States, Italy and Spain. From T cells, B-cell-depleted T cells, or PBMCs came the material, which was cDNA or gDNA.

Trimming stripped 6 bases from V and 4 bases from J, with 12 bases between. CDR1 is MNHEY and CDR2 is SMNVEV in the germline V gene (reference sequence). CDR3 length: 13 residues. Clones were read by immunoSEQ multiplex PCR, and TCRdb kept only the in-frame ones, dropping some. Of 95,000 to 100,000 clones listed, approximately 91% are singletons. Sequencing used peripheral blood. J is TRBJ2-5 and V is TRBV27, with D maybe TRBD1 (6 bases). The clonotype originates from a man aged 45 to 65 with acute or convalescent COVID-19. CDR3 in DNA: TGTGCCAGCAGAACAACAGGGTTAGAGACCCAGTACTTC. Residues: CASRTTGLETQYF.